The clone carrying this T cell receptor (beta chain) was found a few times. As yet, its antigen is unknown. This sample was taken from a study of cytomegalovirus exposure and HLA in healthy donors. Across the study: Genetic ancestry analysis placed approximately 79% of the 400 or so donors that were genotyped in the Caucasian-associated cluster.

With 0 bases removed from V and 4 bases from J, the gap between germline ends came to 18 bases. Germline V gene lookup returns CDR1 SQVTM and CDR2 ANQGSEA. CDR3 size: 16 residues. 60 Vbeta and 13 Jbeta primers were used in PCR. The data were produced by immunoSEQ multiplex PCR, yet TCRdb's version contains in-frame clones alone and is incomplete. The sample carries approximately 170,000 clones, over 60% recorded once. General study findings and limits: In most subjects, TCR beta sequences reportedly gave accurate predictions of HLA-A and HLA-B alleles. Some V segments, including TRBV6-2 and TRBV6-3, were excluded as indistinguishable.

Source material: PBMCs. The chain has TRBV29-1 and TRBJ1-1, with unresolved D. The sequence was collected from a woman in her fifties or sixties in good health and CMV-seronegative. CDR3 bases: TGCAGCGTTGAAGATCATCCGGGGTCGGGGAGCACTGAAGCTTTCTTT. This encodes CSVEDHPGSGSTEAFF.